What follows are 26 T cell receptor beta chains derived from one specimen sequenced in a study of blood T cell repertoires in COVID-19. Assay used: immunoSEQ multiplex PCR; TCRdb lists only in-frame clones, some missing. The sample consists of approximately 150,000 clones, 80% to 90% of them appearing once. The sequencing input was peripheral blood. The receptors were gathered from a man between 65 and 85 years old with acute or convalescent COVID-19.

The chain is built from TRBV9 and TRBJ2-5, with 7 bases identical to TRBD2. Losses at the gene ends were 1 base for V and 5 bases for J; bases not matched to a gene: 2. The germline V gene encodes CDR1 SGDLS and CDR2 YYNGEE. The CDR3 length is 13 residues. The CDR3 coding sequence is TGTGCCAGCAGCGTAAACGGGGGGGAGACCCAGTACTTC. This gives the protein CASSVNGGETQYF.

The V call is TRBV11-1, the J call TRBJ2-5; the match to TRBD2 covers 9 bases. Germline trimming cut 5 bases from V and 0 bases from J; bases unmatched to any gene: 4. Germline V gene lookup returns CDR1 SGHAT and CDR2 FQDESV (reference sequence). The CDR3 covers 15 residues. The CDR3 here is CASSARLADQETQYF. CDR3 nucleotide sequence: TGTGCCAGCAGCGCCAGACTAGCGGACCAAGAGACCCAGTACTTC.

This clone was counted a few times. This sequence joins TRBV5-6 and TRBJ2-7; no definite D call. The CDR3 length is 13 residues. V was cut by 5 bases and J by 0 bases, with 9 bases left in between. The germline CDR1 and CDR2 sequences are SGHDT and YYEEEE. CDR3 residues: CASSYRDSYEQYF. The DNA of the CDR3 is TGTGCCAGCAGTTACCGCGACTCCTACGAGCAGTACTTC. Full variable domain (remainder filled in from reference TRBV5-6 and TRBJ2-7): DAGVTQSPTHLIKTRGQQVTLRCSPKSGHDTVSWYQQALGQGPQFIFQYYEEEERQRGNFPDRFSGHQFPNYSSELNVNALLLGDSALYLCASSYRDSYEQYFGPGTRLTVT.

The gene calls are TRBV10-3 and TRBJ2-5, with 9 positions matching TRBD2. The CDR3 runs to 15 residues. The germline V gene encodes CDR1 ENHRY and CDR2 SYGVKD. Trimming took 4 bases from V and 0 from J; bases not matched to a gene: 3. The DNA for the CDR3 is TGTGCCATCAGTGTGGCTAGCGGGAACCAAGAGACCCAGTACTTC. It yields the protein CAISVASGNQETQYF.

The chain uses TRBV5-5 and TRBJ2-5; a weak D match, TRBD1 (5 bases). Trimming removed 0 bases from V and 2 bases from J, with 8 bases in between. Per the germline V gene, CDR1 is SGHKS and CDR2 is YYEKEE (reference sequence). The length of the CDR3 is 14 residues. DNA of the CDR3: TGTGCCAGCAGCTTGGGACAGAAACAAGAGACCCAGTACTTC. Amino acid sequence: CASSLGQKQETQYF.

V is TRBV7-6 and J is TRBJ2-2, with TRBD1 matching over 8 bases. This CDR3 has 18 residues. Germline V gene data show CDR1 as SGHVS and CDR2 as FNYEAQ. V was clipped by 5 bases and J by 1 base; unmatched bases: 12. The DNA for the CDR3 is TGTGCCAGCAGCCGAATAAGGACAGGGAGCGGGAACACCGGGGAGCTGTTTTTT. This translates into CASSRIRTGSGNTGELFF.

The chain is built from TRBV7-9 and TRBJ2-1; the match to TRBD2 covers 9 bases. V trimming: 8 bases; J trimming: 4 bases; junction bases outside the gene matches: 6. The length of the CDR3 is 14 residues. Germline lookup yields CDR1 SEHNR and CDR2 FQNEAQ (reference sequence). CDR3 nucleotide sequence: TGTGCCAGCCGGACTAGCGTCTCGTACAATGAGCAGTTCTTC. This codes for CASRTSVSYNEQFF.

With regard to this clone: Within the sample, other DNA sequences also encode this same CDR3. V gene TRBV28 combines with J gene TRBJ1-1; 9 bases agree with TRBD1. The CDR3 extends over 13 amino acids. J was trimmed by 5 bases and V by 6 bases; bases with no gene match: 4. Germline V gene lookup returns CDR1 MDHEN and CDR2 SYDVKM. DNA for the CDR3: TGTGCCAGCAGGAGGGACAGGGTAACTGAAGCTTTCTTT. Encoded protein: CASRRDRVTEAFF. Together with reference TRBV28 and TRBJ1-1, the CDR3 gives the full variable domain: DVKVTQSSRYLVKRTGEKVFLECVQDMDHENMFWYRQDPGLGLRLIYFSYDVKMKEKGDIPEGYSVSREKKERFSLILESASTNQTSMYLCASRRDRVTEAFFGQGTRLTVV.

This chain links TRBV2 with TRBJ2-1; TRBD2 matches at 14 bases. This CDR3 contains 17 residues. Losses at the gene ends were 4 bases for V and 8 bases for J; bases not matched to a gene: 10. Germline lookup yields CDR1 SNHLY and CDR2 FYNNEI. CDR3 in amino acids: CASSGGLGTSGSHEQFF. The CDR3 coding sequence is TGTGCCAGCAGTGGAGGGCTCGGGACTAGCGGGAGTCATGAGCAGTTCTTC.

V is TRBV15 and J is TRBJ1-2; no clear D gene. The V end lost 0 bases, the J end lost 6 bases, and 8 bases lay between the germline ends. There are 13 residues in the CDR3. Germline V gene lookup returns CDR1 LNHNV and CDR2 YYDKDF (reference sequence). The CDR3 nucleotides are TGTGCCACCAGCAGAGATCGGGGTGATGGCTACACCTTC. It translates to CATSRDRGDGYTF.

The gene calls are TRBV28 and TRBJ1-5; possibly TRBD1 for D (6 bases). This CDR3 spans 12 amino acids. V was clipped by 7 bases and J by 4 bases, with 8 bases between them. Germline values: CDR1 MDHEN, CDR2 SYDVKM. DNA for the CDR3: TGTGCCAGCATCCAGGGGAATCAGCCCCAGCATTTT. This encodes CASIQGNQPQHF.

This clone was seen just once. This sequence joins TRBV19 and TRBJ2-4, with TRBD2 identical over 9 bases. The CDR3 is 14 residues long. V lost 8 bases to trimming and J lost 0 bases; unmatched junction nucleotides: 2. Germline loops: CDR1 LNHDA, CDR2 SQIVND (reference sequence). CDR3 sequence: CASAGGVAKNIQYF. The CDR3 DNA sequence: TGTGCCAGTGCGGGGGGGGTAGCCAAAAACATTCAGTACTTC. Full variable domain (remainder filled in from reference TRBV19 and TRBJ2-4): DGGITQSPKYLFRKEGQNVTLSCEQNLNHDAMYWYRQDPGQGLRLIYYSQIVNDFQKGDIAEGYSVSREKKESFPLTVTSAQKNPTAFYLCASAGGVAKNIQYFGAGTRLSVL.

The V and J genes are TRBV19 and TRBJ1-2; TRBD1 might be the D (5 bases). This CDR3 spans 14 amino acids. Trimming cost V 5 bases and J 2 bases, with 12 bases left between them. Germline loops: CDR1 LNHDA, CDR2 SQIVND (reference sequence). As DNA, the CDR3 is TGTGCCAGTAGTTTACGGACATACAACTATGGCTACACCTTC. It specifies CASSLRTYNYGYTF.

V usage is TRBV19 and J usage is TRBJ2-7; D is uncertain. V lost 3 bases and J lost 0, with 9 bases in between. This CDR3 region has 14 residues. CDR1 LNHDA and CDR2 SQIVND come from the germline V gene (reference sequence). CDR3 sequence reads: CASSMQESSYEQYF. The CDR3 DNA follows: TGTGCCAGTAGTATGCAGGAAAGCTCCTACGAGCAGTACTTC. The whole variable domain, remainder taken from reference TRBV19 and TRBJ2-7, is DGGITQSPKYLFRKEGQNVTLSCEQNLNHDAMYWYRQDPGQGLRLIYYSQIVNDFQKGDIAEGYSVSREKKESFPLTVTSAQKNPTAFYLCASSMQESSYEQYFGPGTRLTVT.

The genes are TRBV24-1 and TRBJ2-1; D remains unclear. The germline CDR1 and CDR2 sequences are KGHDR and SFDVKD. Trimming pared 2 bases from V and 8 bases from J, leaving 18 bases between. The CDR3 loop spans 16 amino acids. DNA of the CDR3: TGTGCCACCAGTGATTCTCGAGGTGGGTTGTTGGATGAGCAGTTCTTC. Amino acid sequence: CATSDSRGGLLDEQFF.

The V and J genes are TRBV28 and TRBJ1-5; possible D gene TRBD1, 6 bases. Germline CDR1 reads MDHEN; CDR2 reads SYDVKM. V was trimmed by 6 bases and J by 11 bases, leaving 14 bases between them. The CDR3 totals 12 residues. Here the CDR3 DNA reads TGTGCCAGCAGCCCCCCAGGGGTGGCCCAGCATTTT. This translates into CASSPPGVAQHF.

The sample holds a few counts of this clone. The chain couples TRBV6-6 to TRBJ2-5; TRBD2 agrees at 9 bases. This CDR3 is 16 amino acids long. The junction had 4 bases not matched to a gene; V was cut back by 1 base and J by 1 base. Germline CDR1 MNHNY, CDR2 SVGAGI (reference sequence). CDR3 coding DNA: TGTGCCAGCAGTTACTTTGCTAGCGGGACCCAAGAGACCCAGTACTTC. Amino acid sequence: CASSYFASGTQETQYF.

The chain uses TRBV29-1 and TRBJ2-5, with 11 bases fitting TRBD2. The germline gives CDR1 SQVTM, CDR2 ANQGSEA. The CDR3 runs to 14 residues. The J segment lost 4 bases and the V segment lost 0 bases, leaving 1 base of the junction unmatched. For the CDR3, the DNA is TGCAGCGTTGAAGAAGGACTAGCGGGAGAGACCCAGTACTTC. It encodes CSVEEGLAGETQYF.

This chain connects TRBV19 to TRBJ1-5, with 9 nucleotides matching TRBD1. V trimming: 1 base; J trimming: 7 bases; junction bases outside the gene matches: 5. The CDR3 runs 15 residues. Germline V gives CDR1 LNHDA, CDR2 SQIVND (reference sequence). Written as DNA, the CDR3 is TGTGCCAGTAGTATAGTCGGGGGACAGGGACAGCCCCAGCATTTT. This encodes CASSIVGGQGQPQHF.

CDR3 sequence (DNA): TGTGCCTGGAGTGTGGGACAGAAAGAGACCCAGTACTTC. Its translation is CAWSVGQKETQYF. The chain uses TRBV30 and TRBJ2-5; 7 bases align to TRBD1. The V segment lost 0 bases and the J segment 3 bases; nucleotides outside the gene matches: 1. The CDR3 has 13 amino acids. Looked up from germline, CDR1 is GTSNPN and CDR2 is SVGIG (reference sequence).

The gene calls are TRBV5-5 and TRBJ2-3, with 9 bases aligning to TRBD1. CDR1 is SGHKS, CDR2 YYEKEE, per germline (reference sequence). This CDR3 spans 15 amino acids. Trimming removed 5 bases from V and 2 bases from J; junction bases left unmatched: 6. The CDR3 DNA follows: TGTGCCAGCAGACTGGACAGGGGAAACACAGATACGCAGTATTTT. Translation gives CASRLDRGNTDTQYF.

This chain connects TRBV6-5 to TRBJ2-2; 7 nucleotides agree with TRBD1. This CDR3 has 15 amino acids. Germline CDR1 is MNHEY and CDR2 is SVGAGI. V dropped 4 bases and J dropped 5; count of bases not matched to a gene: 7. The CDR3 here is CASSWETGDTGELFF. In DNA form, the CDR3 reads TGTGCCAGCAGTTGGGAAACAGGGGATACCGGGGAGCTGTTTTTT.

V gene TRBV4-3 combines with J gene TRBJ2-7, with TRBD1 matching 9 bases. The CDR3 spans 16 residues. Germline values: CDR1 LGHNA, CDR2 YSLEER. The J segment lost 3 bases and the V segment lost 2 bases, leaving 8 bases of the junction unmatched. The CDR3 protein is CASSQTAGTGSYEQYF. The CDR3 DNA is TGCGCCAGCAGCCAAACAGCCGGGACAGGGAGCTACGAGCAGTACTTC.

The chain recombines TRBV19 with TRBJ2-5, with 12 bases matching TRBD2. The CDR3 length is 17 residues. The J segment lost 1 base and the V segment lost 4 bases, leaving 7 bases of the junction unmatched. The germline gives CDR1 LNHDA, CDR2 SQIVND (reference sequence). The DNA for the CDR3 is TGTGCCAGTAGTAAACCGGGACTAGCGGGTTCCCAAGAGACCCAGTACTTC. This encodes CASSKPGLAGSQETQYF.

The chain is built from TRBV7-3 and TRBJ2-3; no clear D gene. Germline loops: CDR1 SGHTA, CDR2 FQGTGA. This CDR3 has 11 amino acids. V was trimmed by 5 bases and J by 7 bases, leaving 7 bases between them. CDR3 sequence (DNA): TGTGCCAGCAGCAACGCGAATACGCAGTATTTT. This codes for CASSNANTQYF.

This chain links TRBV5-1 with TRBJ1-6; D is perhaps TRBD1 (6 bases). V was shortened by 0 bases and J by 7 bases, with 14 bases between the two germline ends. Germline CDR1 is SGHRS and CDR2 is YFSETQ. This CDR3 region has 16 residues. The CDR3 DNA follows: TGCGCCAGCAGCTTGGCCCCGGGCCAGGGGAATTCACCCCTCCACTTT. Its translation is CASSLAPGQGNSPLHF.